One and the same sample provided the 18 T cell receptor beta chains below, sequenced in a study of cytomegalovirus exposure and HLA in healthy donors. Researchers ran the PCR with 60 Vbeta and 13 Jbeta primers. The protocol was immunoSEQ multiplex PCR, while the TCRdb copy is restricted to in-frame clones and leaves out a portion. The repertoire holds some 120,000 clones, with 81% as singletons. The material sequenced was PBMCs. Receptors were obtained from a man between 18 and 29 years old in good health and CMV-seronegative.

The J gene is TRBJ2-1, the V gene TRBV5-8; 8 nucleotides agree with TRBD1. V was clipped by 1 base and J by 3 bases; unmatched bases: 0. In germline, CDR1 is SGHTS, CDR2 YDEGEE. The CDR3 loop spans 14 amino acids. CDR3 nucleotides: TGTGCCAGCAGCTTGACAGGGGGCTACAATGAGCAGTTCTTC. Translation gives CASSLTGGYNEQFF.

The genes are TRBV7-9 and TRBJ2-1, with a tentative D call TRBD2 (6 bases). Trimming took 3 bases from V and 10 from J, leaving 22 bases between them. The germline V gene has CDR1 SEHNR and CDR2 FQNEAQ (reference sequence). The length of the CDR3 is 16 residues. CDR3 nucleotide sequence: TGTGCCAGCAGCTTTGCCGGGACTGGCCTTTTAAACGAGCAGTTCTTC. The encoded protein is CASSFAGTGLLNEQFF.

The J gene is TRBJ1-1, the V gene TRBV6-6; 7 positions agree with TRBD1. Per germline, CDR1 MNHNY and CDR2 SVGAGI (reference sequence). J lost 3 bases, V lost 0 bases, and 4 bases had no gene match. This CDR3 is built from 15 residues. The CDR3 region is CASSYSNRGHTEAFF. CDR3 DNA: TGTGCCAGCAGTTACTCCAACAGGGGCCACACTGAAGCTTTCTTT.

The genes are TRBV5-6 and TRBJ1-1; 7 bases are a match to TRBD1. Trimming at V came to 4 bases and at J to 0 bases, leaving 12 bases not matched to a gene. CDR3 length: 17 amino acids. From germline, CDR1 is SGHDT and CDR2 YYEEEE. The CDR3 DNA is TGTGCCAGCAGCAGCGTAGGGACAGTGGGAATGAACACTGAAGCTTTCTTT. It codes for CASSSVGTVGMNTEAFF.

The chain employs TRBV4-2 and TRBJ2-1, with D perhaps matching TRBD1 (6 bases). The CDR3 is made up of 13 amino acids. Germline CDR1 reads LGHNA; CDR2 reads YNFKEQ. Trimming took 6 bases from V and 5 from J, leaving 11 bases between them. The CDR3 DNA sequence: TGTGCCAGCAGGCTGTACAGGGACAATGAGCAGTTCTTC. It encodes CASRLYRDNEQFF.

The chain joins TRBV6-5 to TRBJ2-3; D perhaps matches TRBD2 (6 bases). Trimming took 5 bases from V and 4 from J, leaving 16 bases between them. Germline V gives CDR1 MNHEY, CDR2 SVGAGI. There are 15 residues in the CDR3. The CDR3 sequence: CASSHMSWGADTQYF. CDR3 bases: TGTGCCAGCAGTCACATGTCGTGGGGGGCAGATACGCAGTATTTT.

This clone was observed a few times. At one of its ends the junction is not consistent with the germline gene, which may arise from a read error. The chain has TRBV4-1 and TRBJ1-1; no clear D. The CDR3 runs to 11 residues. Germline V gene sequence: CDR1 MGHRA, CDR2 YSYEKL. Written as DNA, the CDR3 is TGCGCCAGCACCCGCGGGTCTGAGGCTTTCTTT. Residues: CASTRGSEAFF.

The V and J genes are TRBV19 and TRBJ1-2, with D possibly TRBD1 on 6 matching bases. CDR3 length equals 13 residues. Germline-derived CDR1 and CDR2 are LNHDA and SQIVND (reference sequence). V lost 7 bases, J lost 1 base, and 10 bases lay in between. CDR3 residues: CASTGTLNYGYTF. The CDR3 coding sequence is TGTGCCAGTACCGGGACACTTAACTATGGCTACACCTTC.

The chain is built from TRBV27 and TRBJ2-7, with D tentatively TRBD1 (6 bases). CDR3 length: 15 residues. CDR1 is MNHEY and CDR2 is SMNVEV in the germline V gene (reference sequence). The V end lost 5 bases, the J end lost 0 bases, and 14 bases lay between the germline ends. The CDR3: CASSLQGQLSYEQYF. In nucleotides, the CDR3 is TGTGCCAGCAGTCTCCAGGGACAACTCTCCTACGAGCAGTACTTC.

V usage is TRBV5-1 and J usage is TRBJ2-2, with 10 positions matching TRBD2. CDR1 and CDR2 from the germline V gene are SGHRS and YFSETQ. The CDR3 runs to 18 residues. V lost 3 bases, J lost 4 bases, and 12 bases stayed unmatched. The CDR3 DNA sequence: TGCGCCAGCAGCTCCTCCCCGGCTAGCGGGGGAACCACCGGGGAGCTGTTTTTT. Translation: CASSSSPASGGTTGELFF. Variable domain in full (rest from reference TRBV5-1 and TRBJ2-2): KAGVTQTPRYLIKTRGQQVTLSCSPISGHRSVSWYQQTPGQGLQFLFEYFSETQRNKGNFPGRFSGRQFSNSRSEMNVSTLELGDSALYLCASSSSPASGGTTGELFFGEGSRLTVL.

This clone was observed once. The chain has TRBV19 and TRBJ1-1; tentatively, D is TRBD1 (6 bases). V dropped 5 bases and J dropped 7 bases, with 17 bases sitting between them. Per germline, CDR1 LNHDA and CDR2 SQIVND (reference sequence). The CDR3 covers 14 residues. CDR3 loop: CASSSRQDRDEAFF. CDR3 DNA: TGTGCCAGTAGTTCACGTCAGGACAGAGATGAAGCTTTCTTT.

This clone turned up a few times. This chain joins TRBV19 and TRBJ1-3; D remains unclear. This CDR3 has 15 residues. V was pared by 0 bases and J by 4 bases, with 10 bases between. CDR1 is LNHDA, CDR2 SQIVND, per germline (reference sequence). The CDR3 bases are TGTGCCAGTAGTATAGACCGGGAGTCCGGAAACACCATATATTTT. Translated, it gives CASSIDRESGNTIYF.

As for this clone: This CDR3 is also generated by other DNA sequences in the sample. The V call is TRBV7-8, the J call TRBJ2-2, with TRBD2 matching over 10 bases. Looked up from germline, CDR1 is SGHVS and CDR2 is FQNEAQ. With 3 bases clipped from V and 7 bases from J, the junction kept 5 bases outside the gene matches. The CDR3 runs 15 residues. DNA for the CDR3: TGTGCCAGCAGCTTTAGCGGGGGGACGGGCGGGGAGCTGTTTTTT. Amino acids: CASSFSGGTGGELFF.

V and J are TRBV19 and TRBJ1-1, with D maybe TRBD1 (6 bases). From germline, CDR1 is LNHDA and CDR2 SQIVND (reference sequence). The CDR3 consists of 12 residues. Trimming left V 3 bases short and J 8 bases short, with 10 bases between. CDR3 in DNA: TGTGCCAGTAGTATTGGGGGGGCCGAAGCTTTCTTT. It codes for CASSIGGAEAFF.

The chain employs TRBV12-5 and TRBJ2-1; 7 nucleotides match TRBD1. The CDR3 covers 16 residues. From germline, CDR1 is LGHNT and CDR2 FRNRAP. After removal of 2 bases from V and 5 bases from J, the junction contained 9 bases not matched to a gene. The CDR3 region is CASGLPPMGTDNEQFF. In nucleotides, the CDR3 is TGTGCTAGTGGTTTGCCCCCCATGGGGACAGACAATGAGCAGTTCTTC.

The chain couples TRBV7-2 to TRBJ2-3; D possibly corresponds to TRBD2 (6 bases). The CDR3 spans 13 residues. Trimming took 5 bases from V and 5 from J, leaving 11 bases between them. CDR1 and CDR2 (germline): SGHTA, FQGNSA. Here the CDR3 reads CASSNHGRDTQYF. The CDR3 region has the DNA TGTGCCAGCAGCAACCACGGGAGAGATACGCAGTATTTT.

The chain links TRBV19 to TRBJ2-3; 9 positions agree with TRBD2. The CDR3 spans 15 residues. V shed 5 bases, J shed 2 bases, and the junction held 5 bases outside the gene matches. The V gene's germline CDR1 is LNHDA and CDR2 SQIVND (reference sequence). The CDR3 DNA is TGTGCCAGTAGTGGGGCGGGGGGGTACACAGATACGCAGTATTTT. The encoded protein is CASSGAGGYTDTQYF.

There are a few counts of this clone. The J gene is TRBJ2-1, the V gene TRBV27; TRBD1 aligns across 8 bases. There are 15 residues in the CDR3. Trimming took 6 bases from V and 4 from J; bases not matched to a gene: 8. Germline CDR1 MNHEY, CDR2 SMNVEV (reference sequence). CDR3 coding DNA: TGTGCCAGCAGCCCGACAGGGGTCGATTACAATGAGCAGTTCTTC. It is translated as CASSPTGVDYNEQFF.